The clone carrying this TCR beta chain has a single count. This record belongs to a study of shared clonotypes between healthy human individuals. Trimming removed 1 base from V and 11 bases from J, with 17 bases in between. Germline V gene lookup returns CDR1 MDHEN and CDR2 SYDVKM. This CDR3 region has 14 residues. Every donor was a Caucasian adult from Nashville, Tennessee. TCRdb's copy holds only in-frame clones and misses some; the assay was immunoSEQ multiplex PCR. The sample includes fewer than 2.5 million clones, more than 85% seen only once; the top ten take 0.36%. Sequenced material: naive CD4+ T cells from PBMCs. The subset: CD45RA+ positively selected. The TCR comes from a man between 18 and 35 years old in good health. Some clones in this sample may be carry-over from other donors' samples. The chain is built from TRBV28 and TRBJ1-1, with D maybe TRBD1 (6 bases). For the CDR3, the DNA is TGTGCCAGCAGTTTATCTCGGGTAGGGGGTACGGCTTTCTTT. It yields the protein CASSLSRVGGTAFF.